This TCR beta chain was identified during a study of early T cells in non-severe SARS-CoV-2 infection. The CDR3 length is 14 residues. Trimming shortened V by 5 bases and J by 12 bases, and 20 bases separated the two germline ends. Germline-derived CDR1 and CDR2 are SEHNR and FQNEAQ (reference sequence). TCRdb re-derived calls from the 5' RACE reads in MiXCR, one entry per CDR3 protein. The sample shows about 33,000 distinct CDR3 sequences, under 5.5% of them seen only once. This clonotype was observed at least ten times. V usage is TRBV7-9 and J usage is TRBJ2-1; either TRBD1 or TRBD2 may supply D (5 bases each). The clonotype was recovered from an adult who was a healthcare worker with PCR-confirmed SARS-CoV-2 infection or an uninfected control (not recorded which). The material sequenced was whole blood. CDR3 amino acids: CASSTSLGPLGQFF. For the CDR3, the DNA is TGTGCCAGCAGCACCAGTCTGGGACCCTTGGGGCAGTTCTTC.